Included here is one TCR beta chain sequence, with context. The data originate from a study of response to subunit inactivated influenza vaccine. The germline CDR1 and CDR2 sequences are WSHSY and SAAADI. V was shortened by 2 bases and J by 5 bases, with 13 bases between the two germline ends. This CDR3 contains 15 residues. One entry per CDR3 protein, called by TCRdb with MiXCR from the RT-PCR reads. Of about 540,000 distinct CDR3 sequences listed, less than 25% were seen once; the top ten hold approximately 2.9%. This sample was also put to use in a study of T cells expressing NK-cell markers. From that second work: Beta-chain TCR cDNA was generated via 5'RACE template switching with UMIs.

The genes are TRBV10-2 and TRBJ1-5; the D gene is possibly TRBD1 (6 bases). The material was CD4+ T cells sorted from PBMCs, obtained 11 to 12 days after vaccination. This sequence originates from a man aged 50 or older who received an inactivated influenza vaccine. The CDR3 DNA follows: TGCGCCAGCAGTGAGGGCAGGGGATTCGATCAGCCCCAGCATTTT. Protein product: CASSEGRGFDQPQHF.